This TCR beta chain was sequenced in a study of T cells after yellow fever vaccination. The overall study: Low-cell-number fractions were prepared with SMART-Seq v4 Ultra Low Input. Study conclusions and caveats: Reappearance after the booster was observed for most primary-vaccination clones (96% CD4, over 70% CD8). Abundant clonotypes from the bulk population could have been carried over as contaminants into FACS-sorted repertoires.

A 5'RACE template-switching step, the method used to make TCR cDNA, added a universal primer site and UMIs. TCRdb redid the calling of the 5' RACE reads with MiXCR, one entry per CDR3 protein. This sample has some 500,000 distinct CDR3 sequences, with approximately 15% found just once. Regarding this clonotype: Its antigen is as yet unknown.

The clonotype comes from a man between 25 and 39 years old who received the YFV17D yellow fever vaccine. This specimen was PBMCs, taken on the day of the yellow fever booster vaccination.

The CDR3 DNA follows: TGTGCCAGTAACGATAGGGGTCTAGCCCCAGATACGCAGTATTTT. It translates to CASNDRGLAPDTQYF. The chain links TRBV19 to TRBJ2-3, with D possibly being TRBD1 or TRBD2 (5 bases each). Germline V lookup: CDR1 LNHDA, CDR2 SQIVND (reference sequence). V lost 7 bases and J 4 bases, leaving 18 bases between the germline ends. The CDR3 length is 15 residues.